The following is a T cell receptor (beta chain) sequence with its context. This specimen comes from a study of T cell repertoires in cytomegalovirus infection. TCRdb re-analysed the reads in MiXCR, keeping a single row per CDR3 protein. This table holds about 490,000 distinct CDR3 sequences, more than 15% found once. From germline, CDR1 is DFQATT and CDR2 SNEGSKA (reference sequence). The CDR3 loop spans 11 amino acids. Trimming took 6 bases from V and 8 from J; bases not matched to a gene: 4. V usage is TRBV20-1 and J usage is TRBJ1-2, with TRBD1 matching 9 bases. This clonotype was sampled from a human donor in good health (CMV status not recorded). Some clones in this sample may be carry-over from other donors' samples. Specimen: CD8+ T cells from PBMCs. In nucleotides, the CDR3 is TGCAGTGCCAGACAGGGGGACGGCTACACCTTC. This gives the protein CSARQGDGYTF.